These 27 T cell receptor beta chains came from one sample sequenced in a study of T cell responses to AZD1222 COVID-19 vaccine. Repertoires were generated with immunoSEQ multiplex PCR, while TCRdb's copy carries only in-frame clones and drops some. The sample comprises some 79,000 clones, over 75% of which are singletons, and 9% to 14% rests with the top ten. This specimen was peripheral blood, taken 28 days after the second AZD1222 dose. The receptor set was obtained from an adult who received the AZD1222 COVID-19 vaccine.

The CDR3 loop reads CASSSFTGPNEKLFF. The DNA for the CDR3 is TGTGCCAGCAGTTCCTTCACAGGGCCTAATGAAAAACTGTTTTTT. The rearrangement uses TRBV28 and TRBJ1-4; possibly TRBD1 for D (6 bases). Germline values: CDR1 MDHEN, CDR2 SYDVKM. Between the trimmed V and J ends, which lost 4 bases and 3 bases, there was a span of 12 bases. The CDR3 totals 15 residues. The variable domain in full, with the rest retrieved from reference TRBV28 and TRBJ1-4, is DVKVTQSSRYLVKRTGEKVFLECVQDMDHENMFWYRQDPGLGLRLIYFSYDVKMKEKGDIPEGYSVSREKKERFSLILESASTNQTSMYLCASSSFTGPNEKLFFGSGTQLSVL.

The rearrangement links TRBV28 to TRBJ1-5; tentatively, D is TRBD1 (5 bases). CDR3 length: 14 amino acids. V dropped 2 bases and J dropped 7 bases, with 12 bases sitting between them. Germline V gives CDR1 MDHEN, CDR2 SYDVKM. CDR3 in DNA: TGTGCCAGCAGTTTAGCCAGGGCGGGCCAGCCCCAGCATTTT. Its translation: CASSLARAGQPQHF.

The chain uses TRBV5-8 and TRBJ2-1; 7 bases agree with TRBD2. The CDR3 is made up of 16 amino acids. Trimming removed 4 bases from V and 9 bases from J; junction bases left unmatched: 16. Germline V gene sequence: CDR1 SGHTS, CDR2 YDEGEE. This CDR3 is CASSQRLAPFLLEQFF. The DNA for the CDR3 is TGTGCCAGCAGCCAACGACTAGCCCCCTTCCTCCTTGAGCAGTTCTTC.

The chain couples TRBV5-4 to TRBJ1-2, with D possibly matching TRBD1 (6 bases). CDR3 length: 14 residues. The V gene lost 4 bases and the J gene lost 8 bases, with 18 bases spanning the gap. Germline V gives CDR1 SGHNT, CDR2 YYREEE (reference sequence). CDR3 nucleotides: TGTGCCAGCAGCAGACAAGGGGGAATGGGGGGCTACACCTTC. It specifies CASSRQGGMGGYTF. Supplemented by reference TRBV5-4 and TRBJ1-2, the full variable domain reads ETGVTQSPTHLIKTRGQQVTLRCSSQSGHNTVSWYQQALGQGPQFIFQYYREEENGRGNFPPRFSGLQFPNYSSELNVNALELDDSALYLCASSRQGGMGGYTFGSGTRLTVV.

About this clone: Other DNA sequences within the sample encode an identical CDR3. The chain has TRBV5-1 and TRBJ1-1, with TRBD1 as a possible D gene (6 bases). The CDR3 is 14 residues long. V was cut by 0 bases and J by 1 base, with 7 bases left in between. Germline CDR1 is SGHRS and CDR2 is YFSETQ. The CDR3 here is CASSLGQANTEAFF. For the CDR3, the DNA is TGCGCCAGCAGCTTGGGACAGGCGAACACTGAAGCTTTCTTT.

The V and J genes are TRBV19 and TRBJ1-4; TRBD1 might be the D (5 bases). This CDR3 region has 15 residues. Germline CDR1 and CDR2: LNHDA and SQIVND (reference sequence). With 2 bases removed from V and 5 bases from J, the gap between germline ends came to 12 bases. CDR3 DNA sequence: TGTGCCAGTAGTATATCAGGGACGGAGAATGAAAAACTGTTTTTT. This sequence encodes CASSISGTENEKLFF.

The V call is TRBV18, the J call TRBJ2-5, with 15 positions matching TRBD2. The CDR3 length is 16 residues. Germline values: CDR1 KGHSH, CDR2 LQKENI. J lost 4 bases, V lost 3 bases, and 3 bases had no gene match. CDR3 loop: CASSPAGLAGGETQYF. The CDR3, as DNA: TGTGCCAGCTCACCGGCGGGACTAGCGGGGGGAGAGACCCAGTACTTC.

This clone was seen a handful of times. This chain links TRBV14 with TRBJ1-4; perhaps TRBD1 as D (6 bases). This CDR3 has 12 amino acids. CDR1 is SGHDN and CDR2 is FVKESK in the germline V gene. Trimming took off 2 bases at V and 10 bases at J, with 8 bases between the two ends. In DNA form, the CDR3 reads TGTGCCAGCAGCCAACTAGGGGGAAAACTGTTTTTT. Translation: CASSQLGGKLFF.

This clone was observed a single time. V gene TRBV7-8 combines with J gene TRBJ2-5, with TRBD1 matching 9 bases. Germline CDR1 SGHVS, CDR2 FQNEAQ. The CDR3 is made up of 19 amino acids. V trimming: 5 bases; J trimming: 2 bases; junction bases outside the gene matches: 18. CDR3 loop: CASSSLAPGQGWRQETQYF. The CDR3 coding sequence is TGTGCCAGCAGCAGCTTAGCGCCTGGACAGGGGTGGCGGCAAGAGACCCAGTACTTC.

The chain combines TRBV27 with TRBJ1-1; tentatively, D is TRBD1 (5 bases). Germline-derived CDR1 and CDR2 are MNHEY and SMNVEV (reference sequence). Trimming removed 3 bases from V and 1 base from J, with 12 bases in between. The CDR3 has 15 residues. The CDR3 DNA follows: TGTGCCAGCAGTTTTTCCGTAAGGGGGAACACTGAAGCTTTCTTT. Amino acid sequence: CASSFSVRGNTEAFF.

The chain employs TRBV2 and TRBJ1-5; TRBD1 matches at 10 bases. V dropped 6 bases and J dropped 4; count of bases not matched to a gene: 6. Germline loops: CDR1 SNHLY, CDR2 FYNNEI. The CDR3 has 15 amino acids. This CDR3 is CASSGGQGRNQPQHF. CDR3 bases: TGTGCCAGCAGCGGGGGACAGGGGAGGAATCAGCCCCAGCATTTT.

V gene TRBV5-1 combines with J gene TRBJ1-2; tentative D call: TRBD1 (6 bases). The germline V gene encodes CDR1 SGHRS and CDR2 YFSETQ. Trimming stripped 3 bases from V and 7 bases from J, with 10 bases between. This CDR3 has 12 amino acids. CDR3 DNA sequence: TGCGCCAGCAGCTCACAGGGAGCTGGCTACACCTTC. Protein: CASSSQGAGYTF. Full variable domain (rest looked up from reference TRBV5-1 and TRBJ1-2): KAGVTQTPRYLIKTRGQQVTLSCSPISGHRSVSWYQQTPGQGLQFLFEYFSETQRNKGNFPGRFSGRQFSNSRSEMNVSTLELGDSALYLCASSSQGAGYTFGSGTRLTVV.

The V gene is TRBV19, the J gene TRBJ1-1; no reliable D call. The CDR3 totals 14 residues. Looked up from germline, CDR1 is LNHDA and CDR2 is SQIVND (reference sequence). Trimming cost V 6 bases and J 1 base, with 12 bases left between them. CDR3 nucleotide sequence: TGTGCCAGTAGCATGACATGGGCGAACACTGAAGCTTTCTTT. Residues: CASSMTWANTEAFF. Based on the CDR3 plus reference TRBV19 and TRBJ1-1, the full variable domain is DGGITQSPKYLFRKEGQNVTLSCEQNLNHDAMYWYRQDPGQGLRLIYYSQIVNDFQKGDIAEGYSVSREKKESFPLTVTSAQKNPTAFYLCASSMTWANTEAFFGQGTRLTVV.

This clone has only one observation. The chain carries TRBV2 and TRBJ1-1; D is unclear. This CDR3 is built from 12 residues. Germline CDR1 and CDR2: SNHLY and FYNNEI. Between the trimmed V and J ends, which lost 6 bases and 6 bases, there was a span of 11 bases. CDR3 DNA sequence: TGTGCCAGCAGGGAGCTGGGTGCTGAAGCTTTCTTT. Its protein is CASRELGAEAFF.

The chain couples TRBV5-1 to TRBJ2-5; D gene unclear. Germline-derived CDR1 and CDR2 are SGHRS and YFSETQ. CDR3 length equals 14 residues. The V end was cut by 0 bases, the J end by 2 bases, with 8 bases between. The CDR3 DNA follows: TGCGCCAGCAGCTTGGGTCAGGTTCAAGAGACCCAGTACTTC. Translating it yields CASSLGQVQETQYF. The entire variable domain, with the rest obtained from reference TRBV5-1 and TRBJ2-5, is as follows: KAGVTQTPRYLIKTRGQQVTLSCSPISGHRSVSWYQQTPGQGLQFLFEYFSETQRNKGNFPGRFSGRQFSNSRSEMNVSTLELGDSALYLCASSLGQVQETQYFGPGTRLLVL.

The gene calls are TRBV24-1 and TRBJ2-1, with D uncertain. Germline lookup yields CDR1 KGHDR and CDR2 SFDVKD. Trimming took off 2 bases at V and 8 bases at J, with 12 bases between the two ends. The CDR3 runs 14 residues. CDR3 DNA: TGTGCCACCAGTGATTCCACCGTCCGGTATGAGCAGTTCTTC. Protein product: CATSDSTVRYEQFF.

J is TRBJ1-6 and V is TRBV18; the match to TRBD1 covers 9 bases. This CDR3 is built from 15 residues. CDR1 KGHSH and CDR2 LQKENI come from the germline V gene. V dropped 3 bases and J dropped 8; count of bases not matched to a gene: 5. CDR3 in amino acids: CASSPKDRGDSPLHF. For the CDR3, the DNA is TGTGCCAGCTCACCCAAGGACAGGGGCGATTCACCCCTCCACTTT.

This rearrangement joins TRBV6-5 to TRBJ1-1; tentatively, D is TRBD1 (5 bases). There are 14 residues in the CDR3. Germline CDR1 MNHEY, CDR2 SVGAGI. Trimming removed 4 bases at V and 4 bases at J, with 13 bases between. The CDR3: CASSSAGRGTEAFF. The CDR3 DNA is TGTGCCAGCAGTTCTGCAGGGAGAGGCACTGAAGCTTTCTTT.

In this sample, this clone turned up a few times. The gene calls are TRBV18 and TRBJ1-1; the D gene is possibly TRBD1 (6 bases). CDR1 and CDR2 (germline): KGHSH, LQKENI. V lost 6 bases to trimming and J lost 0 bases, with 14 bases between them. There are 15 residues in the CDR3. Written as DNA, the CDR3 is TGTGCCAGCTCCCTAGAGGGGGTATTGAACACTGAAGCTTTCTTT. Amino acids: CASSLEGVLNTEAFF. The full variable domain, in which reference TRBV18 and TRBJ1-1 provide the parts outside the CDR3, is NAGVMQNPRHLVRRRGQEARLRCSPMKGHSHVYWYRQLPEEGLKFMVYLQKENIIDESGMPKERFSAEFPKEGPSILRIQQVVRGDSAAYFCASSLEGVLNTEAFFGQGTRLTVV.

The chain is built from TRBV3-1 (or the pseudogene TRBV3-2) and TRBJ1-1; 9 nucleotides agree with TRBD1. Germline CDR1 reads LGHDT; CDR2 reads YNNKEL (reference sequence). The CDR3 is made up of 13 amino acids. With V trimmed by 4 bases and J by 6 bases, 3 bases remained unmatched. The CDR3 here is CASSRDRVSEAFF. CDR3 in DNA: TGTGCCAGCAGCCGGGACAGGGTATCTGAAGCTTTCTTT.

This sequence joins TRBV28 and TRBJ2-7; weak D call: TRBD2 (6 bases). V was shortened by 2 bases and J by 9 bases, with 14 bases between the two germline ends. Germline V gene sequence: CDR1 MDHEN, CDR2 SYDVKM. CDR3 length: 13 residues. DNA for the CDR3: TGTGCCAGCAGTTTACGAGGGACTCCTAGGCAGTACTTC. It encodes CASSLRGTPRQYF.

The V gene is TRBV6-1, the J gene TRBJ2-1; 10 bases are a match to TRBD2. The V segment lost 2 bases and the J segment 6 bases; nucleotides outside the gene matches: 7. From germline, CDR1 is MNHNS and CDR2 SASEGT. CDR3 length: 16 amino acids. The CDR3 loop is CASSEFTGTSVNEQFF. CDR3 nucleotide sequence: TGTGCCAGCAGTGAATTTACCGGGACTAGCGTCAATGAGCAGTTCTTC.

The chain combines TRBV18 with TRBJ2-5; 14 nucleotides agree with TRBD2. This CDR3 is 17 amino acids long. Trimming at V came to 2 bases and at J to 1 base, leaving 3 bases not matched to a gene. The germline V gene has CDR1 KGHSH and CDR2 LQKENI. The CDR3 bases are TGTGCCAGCTCACCAGGGACTAGCGGGAGCGGCCAAGAGACCCAGTACTTC. It yields the protein CASSPGTSGSGQETQYF.

The chain recombines TRBV28 with TRBJ2-7; TRBD2 matches 8 bases. The CDR3 has 17 residues. The V and J ends lost 7 bases and 3 bases, in that order; junction bases with no gene match: 17. Germline values: CDR1 MDHEN, CDR2 SYDVKM. As DNA, the CDR3 is TGTGCCAGCAAAGGTGTAGCCGGACTAGCTCTCGACTACGAGCAGTACTTC. Amino acids: CASKGVAGLALDYEQYF.

V usage is TRBV24-1 and J usage is TRBJ1-1, with 10 nucleotides matching TRBD1. Trimming removed 4 bases from V and 12 bases from J; junction bases left unmatched: 10. CDR3 length equals 14 residues. CDR1 and CDR2 (germline): KGHDR, SFDVKD. CDR3 protein: CATSETGGAGKSFF. The CDR3 nucleotides are TGTGCCACCAGTGAGACAGGGGGCGCGGGGAAGTCTTTCTTT.

The chain recombines TRBV12-2 with TRBJ1-5; whether TRBD1, the table's D call, matches the DNA was not checked. TRBV12-2 is a recognized pseudogene. This CDR3 contains 17 residues. CDR3: CASRFYPPGDSNQPQHF. CDR3 in DNA: TGTGCAAGTCGGTTTTACCCACCAGGGGATAGCAATCAGCCCCAGCATTTT.

The chain recombines TRBV10-3 with TRBJ1-3; the D gene is possibly TRBD1 (6 bases). Trimming removed 8 bases from V and 0 bases from J, with 11 bases in between. The CDR3 is made up of 14 amino acids. Germline V CDR1 and CDR2: ENHRY, SYGVKD. The CDR3 DNA is TGTGCCATCTCCCCGGACAGCTCTGGAAACACCATATATTTT. It specifies CAISPDSSGNTIYF.